Below, 26 T cell receptor beta chains from the same sample are listed, as sequenced in a study of CXCR3-negative and CXCR3-positive naive CD8 T cells. Each TRB cDNA library was prepared by 5' RACE (with UMI labels). TCRdb reprocessed the 5' RACE reads; each CDR3 protein has one entry and no DNA is given. Listed are 75,000 or so distinct CDR3 sequences; roughly 1.6% falls within the top ten. Sequenced: naive CXCR3- CD8+ T cells from blood. Subset reported: CD45RO-CCR7+CD27+CD95- naive CD8+ T cells lacking CXCR3 (TNR3-). These receptors were collected from a human donor in good health. Some clones in this sample may be carry-over from other donors' samples.

The V gene is TRBV6-2 or TRBV6-3, the J gene TRBJ2-2; checking the TCRdb D call of TRBD1 is not possible without DNA. The germline V gene has CDR1 MNHEY and CDR2 SVGEGT. The CDR3 extends over 18 amino acids. CDR3 in amino acids: CASSYSSVVQGNTGELFF.

V usage is TRBV18 and J usage is TRBJ2-3; TCRdb names TRBD1, which stays unverified in the absence of DNA. CDR3 size: 17 residues. From germline, CDR1 is KGHSH and CDR2 LQKENI. CDR3 protein: CASSPPSGTPGADTQYF. Together with reference TRBV18 and TRBJ2-3, the CDR3 gives the full variable domain: NAGVMQNPRHLVRRRGQEARLRCSPMKGHSHVYWYRQLPEEGLKFMVYLQKENIIDESGMPKERFSAEFPKEGPSILRIQQVVRGDSAAYFCASSPPSGTPGADTQYFGPGTRLTVL.

The chain combines TRBV20-1 with TRBJ2-5; checking the TCRdb D call of TRBD2 is not possible without DNA. There are 16 residues in the CDR3. Germline lookup yields CDR1 DFQATT and CDR2 SNEGSKA (reference sequence). This CDR3 reads CSARSGGALVQETQYF.

The V call is TRBV29-1, the J call TRBJ1-1. The CDR3 sequence is 15 residues long. CDR1 and CDR2 from the germline V gene are SQVTM and ANQGSEA. The CDR3: CSVDWGEVLNTEAFF.

This chain links TRBV29-1 with TRBJ2-1; TCRdb designates TRBD2, a call that cannot be tested without DNA. In germline, CDR1 is SQVTM, CDR2 ANQGSEA. The CDR3 is made up of 14 amino acids. The CDR3: CSVESGSGGLEQFF.

The chain joins TRBV27 to TRBJ1-2. Germline V gene lookup returns CDR1 MNHEY and CDR2 SMNVEV (reference sequence). This CDR3 is 14 amino acids long. The chain's CDR3 is CASSLSGGHYGYTF.

The V gene is TRBV6-5, the J gene TRBJ1-1; TCRdb returns TRBD1, unconfirmable since there is no DNA. CDR1 is MNHEY and CDR2 is SVGAGI in the germline V gene. The CDR3 totals 13 residues. This CDR3 reads CASSYSGRGEAFF.

The chain recombines TRBV12-3 or TRBV12-4 with TRBJ2-7; TCRdb reports TRBD2, a call that lacks DNA to check it against. This CDR3 comprises 14 residues. CDR3 residues: CASRWGLLSYEQYF.

The rearrangement uses TRBV29-1 and TRBJ2-2; TCRdb's assignment of TRBD1 cannot be checked, as there is no DNA. The germline gives CDR1 SQVTM, CDR2 ANQGSEA. The CDR3 has 12 residues. CDR3 in amino acids: CSVEGGAGELFF.

The chain recombines TRBV29-1 with TRBJ2-7; with no DNA, the TCRdb D assignment of TRBD1 cannot be verified. The CDR3 has 11 amino acids. CDR1 and CDR2 from the germline V gene are SQVTM and ANQGSEA. The CDR3 here is CSVTGAGEQYF.

Here the CDR3 reads CASSQGIGGEIGELFF. This chain uses TRBV4-3 with TRBJ2-2; absent DNA, TCRdb's TRBD1 call cannot be checked. Per the germline V gene, CDR1 is LGHNA and CDR2 is YSLEER. CDR3 length equals 16 residues.

The CDR3 loop reads CASSGLAGGPDTQYF. The V gene is TRBV2, the J gene TRBJ2-3; as DNA is missing, the TRBD2 call by TCRdb cannot be tested. This CDR3 is 15 amino acids long. In germline, CDR1 is SNHLY, CDR2 FYNNEI.

This sequence joins TRBV7-9 and TRBJ2-1. This CDR3 has 15 amino acids. Germline values: CDR1 SEHNR, CDR2 FQNEAQ (reference sequence). CDR3 loop: CASSFERVSYNEQFF.

The chain uses TRBV10-3 and TRBJ2-7; TCRdb names TRBD1, which stays unverified in the absence of DNA. Germline CDR1 ENHRY, CDR2 SYGVKD. The CDR3 is 13 residues long. Here the CDR3 reads CAISDRDSFEQYF.

The rearrangement links TRBV7-3 to TRBJ2-1; the TCRdb call, TRBD1, lacks DNA for checking. CDR3 length equals 15 residues. From germline, CDR1 is SGHTA and CDR2 FQGTGA. Here the CDR3 reads CASSLFGGAPNEQFF.

V gene TRBV15 combines with J gene TRBJ1-6; TCRdb's D gene call, TRBD1, goes unchecked for lack of DNA. The CDR3 loop spans 15 amino acids. Germline CDR1 LNHNV, CDR2 YYDKDF (reference sequence). CDR3 protein: CATSRIGQGDSPLHF.

The gene calls are TRBV4-3 and TRBJ2-5; no DNA is available, so the TRBD1 call from TCRdb remains unchecked. From germline, CDR1 is LGHNA and CDR2 YSLEER. There are 16 residues in the CDR3. The CDR3 is CASSQDWDRGGETQYF.

The chain combines TRBV6-2 or TRBV6-3 with TRBJ1-1; TCRdb picks TRBD1, but there is no DNA to check that call. Germline V gene data show CDR1 as MNHEY and CDR2 as SVGEGT. This CDR3 region has 15 residues. CDR3 in amino acids: CASSYDSRGETEAFF.

The CDR3 protein is CASSQTTSGVETQYF. The chain recombines TRBV4-1 with TRBJ2-5; the TCRdb call, TRBD2, lacks DNA for checking. Germline V gene data show CDR1 as MGHRA and CDR2 as YSYEKL. The CDR3 consists of 15 residues.

The chain uses TRBV12-3 or TRBV12-4 and TRBJ1-5; no DNA is available, so the TRBD1 call from TCRdb remains unchecked. The CDR3 has 16 residues. The CDR3 spells CASNTAGINSNQPQHF.

The V call is TRBV20-1, the J call TRBJ2-5. This CDR3 region has 14 residues. Germline V gene sequence: CDR1 DFQATT, CDR2 SNEGSKA (reference sequence). The chain's CDR3 is CSASSWDSGETQYF.

The CDR3 region is CASSLSPDAGSYEQYF. The rearrangement joins TRBV7-9 to TRBJ2-7; TCRdb lists TRBD1, though no DNA is available to test this call. The germline CDR1 and CDR2 sequences are SEHNR and FQNEAQ (reference sequence). CDR3 length: 16 residues.

The chain recombines TRBV7-2 with TRBJ2-7. Germline V gives CDR1 SGHTA, CDR2 FQGNSA. There are 13 residues in the CDR3. The CDR3 sequence: CASRFGYSYEQYF.

The chain is built from TRBV29-1 and TRBJ2-1; TCRdb gives TRBD1 as the D gene, but with no DNA this cannot be confirmed. The CDR3 length is 15 residues. CDR1 and CDR2 (germline): SQVTM, ANQGSEA. The CDR3 region is CSVELGDRDYNEQFF.

The chain has TRBV29-1 and TRBJ2-3. CDR3 size: 13 residues. Per the germline V gene, CDR1 is SQVTM and CDR2 is ANQGSEA. The chain's CDR3 is CSVPLGLTDTQYF.

The chain carries TRBV11-3 and TRBJ2-5. The CDR3 spans 14 residues. Germline V gene data show CDR1 as SGHNT and CDR2 as YENEEA. The CDR3 loop reads CASSLGLDQETQYF.